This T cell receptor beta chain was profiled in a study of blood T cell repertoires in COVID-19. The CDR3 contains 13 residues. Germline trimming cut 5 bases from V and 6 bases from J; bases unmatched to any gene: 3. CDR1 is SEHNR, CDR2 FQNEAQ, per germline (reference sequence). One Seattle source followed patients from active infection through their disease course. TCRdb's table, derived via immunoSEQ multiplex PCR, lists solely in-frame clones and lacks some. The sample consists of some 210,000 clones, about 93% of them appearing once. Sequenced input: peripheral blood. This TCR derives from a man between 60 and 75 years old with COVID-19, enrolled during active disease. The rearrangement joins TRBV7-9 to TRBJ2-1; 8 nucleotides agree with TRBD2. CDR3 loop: CASSILAVNEQFF. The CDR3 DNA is TGTGCCAGCAGCATACTAGCGGTCAATGAGCAGTTCTTC.